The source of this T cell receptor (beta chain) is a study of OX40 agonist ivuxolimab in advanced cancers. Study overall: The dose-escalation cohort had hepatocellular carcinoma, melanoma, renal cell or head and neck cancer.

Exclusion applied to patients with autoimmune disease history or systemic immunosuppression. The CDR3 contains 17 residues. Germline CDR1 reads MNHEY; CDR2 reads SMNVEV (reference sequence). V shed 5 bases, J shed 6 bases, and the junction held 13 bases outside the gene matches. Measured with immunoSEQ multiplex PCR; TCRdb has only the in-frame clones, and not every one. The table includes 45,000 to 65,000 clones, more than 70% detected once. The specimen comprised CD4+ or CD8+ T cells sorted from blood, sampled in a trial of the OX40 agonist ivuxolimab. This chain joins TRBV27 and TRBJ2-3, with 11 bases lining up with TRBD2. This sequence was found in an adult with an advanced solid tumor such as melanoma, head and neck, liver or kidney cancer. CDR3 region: CASSLRLAGNWWDTQYF. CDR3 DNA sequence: TGTGCCAGCAGTCTCCGACTAGCGGGAAATTGGTGGGATACGCAGTATTTT.